Each of the 29 T cell receptor beta chains below was sequenced from the same sample in a study of T cell repertoires in cytomegalovirus infection. No antigen has been assigned to these receptors. TCRdb redid the calling of the reads with MiXCR, one entry per CDR3 protein. The sample contains 380,000 or so distinct CDR3 sequences, around a third of which appear only once. Sequenced material: cultured PBMCs, taken from culture after CMV antigen stimulation. The receptors derive from a human donor in good health (CMV status not recorded). Some clones in this sample may be carry-over from other donors' samples.

This clonotype was observed a few times. This chain uses TRBV7-9 with TRBJ2-7, with a tentative D call TRBD1 (6 bases). The ends were cut back, 1 base at V and 0 bases at J, with 10 bases in the middle. This CDR3 has 15 residues. CDR1 is SEHNR, CDR2 FQNEAQ, per germline (reference sequence). CDR3 protein: CASSLGQAVSYEQYF. For the CDR3, the DNA is TGTGCCAGCAGCTTAGGACAGGCTGTCTCCTACGAGCAGTACTTC.

This clonotype was detected only a few times. The V and J genes are TRBV20-1 and TRBJ2-1; 8 positions agree with TRBD2. Germline CDR1 and CDR2: DFQATT and SNEGSKA (reference sequence). CDR3 length: 12 residues. Trimming removed 3 bases from V and 10 bases from J; junction bases left unmatched: 5. The chain's CDR3 is CSASKRGREQFF. The CDR3 DNA sequence: TGCAGTGCTAGTAAGCGGGGGAGGGAGCAGTTCTTC.

The V call is TRBV6-1, the J call TRBJ2-1; TRBD2 is a possible D gene (6 bases). Trimming took 5 bases from V and 7 from J, leaving 18 bases between them. This CDR3 is 15 amino acids long. Per the germline V gene, CDR1 is MNHNS and CDR2 is SASEGT. CDR3: CASSPTAGMVNEQFF. In DNA form, the CDR3 reads TGTGCCAGCAGTCCCACTGCGGGAATGGTAAATGAGCAGTTCTTC.

In this sample, this clonotype turned up many times. The rearrangement joins TRBV6-6 to TRBJ2-5, with 9 nucleotides matching TRBD2. The V and J ends lost 2 bases and 3 bases, in that order; junction bases with no gene match: 4. CDR3 length: 15 amino acids. Germline CDR1 is MNHNY and CDR2 is SVGAGI (reference sequence). As DNA, the CDR3 is TGTGCCAGCAGTTACGAGGCTAGCGGGGAAGAGACCCAGTACTTC. As protein: CASSYEASGEETQYF.

The chain combines TRBV30 with TRBJ2-7; TRBD1 aligns across 9 bases. V was pared by 0 bases and J by 7 bases, with 10 bases of the junction left unmatched. The V gene's germline CDR1 is GTSNPN and CDR2 SVGIG (reference sequence). This CDR3 region has 15 residues. CDR3 protein: CAWSVRGQGTGEQYF. The CDR3 nucleotides are TGTGCCTGGAGTGTAAGGGGACAGGGAACGGGGGAGCAGTACTTC.

The gene calls are TRBV12-3 or TRBV12-4 and TRBJ2-2, with D possibly matching TRBD2 (6 bases). CDR3 length equals 18 residues. Trimming removed 5 bases from V and 1 base from J, with 20 bases in between. The CDR3 DNA reads TGTGCCAGCAGTCCGCGGGAATGGCTCTTGTTGAACACCGGGGAGCTGTTTTTT. Amino acids: CASSPREWLLLNTGELFF.

The rearrangement joins TRBV19 to TRBJ1-1, with D hard to call. V was shortened by 5 bases and J by 7 bases, with 8 bases between the two germline ends. Germline V gives CDR1 LNHDA, CDR2 SQIVND (reference sequence). The CDR3 is 11 residues long. The CDR3 DNA reads as TGTGCCAGTAGTTGGCAGCTTGAAGCTTTCTTT. It translates to CASSWQLEAFF.

This clonotype occurred a few times. This CDR3 is CAWRAVDRQNTEAFF. CDR3 bases: TGTGCCTGGAGAGCGGTAGACAGGCAGAACACTGAAGCTTTCTTT. The J gene is TRBJ1-1, the V gene TRBV30, with D maybe TRBD1 (6 bases). The V and J ends lost 3 bases and 1 base respectively, with 15 bases between them. The CDR3 runs to 15 residues. The germline V gene has CDR1 GTSNPN and CDR2 SVGIG (reference sequence).

The chain is built from TRBV20-1 and TRBJ2-1; no reliable D call. CDR1 DFQATT and CDR2 SNEGSKA come from the germline V gene (reference sequence). The CDR3 sequence is 15 residues long. As DNA, the CDR3 is TGCAGCTCTATCCTAGGCGGAAGCTCCTACAATGAGCAGTTCTTC. It yields the protein CSSILGGSSYNEQFF.

The chain is built from TRBV29-1 and TRBJ2-7; D is undetermined. The V end lost 6 bases, the J end lost 3 bases, and 21 bases lay between the germline ends. Germline V gene data show CDR1 as SQVTM and CDR2 as ANQGSEA. There are 15 residues in the CDR3. The CDR3 sequence: CSVAPTIDPLYEQYF. For the CDR3, the DNA is TGCAGCGTCGCACCTACGATAGACCCCCTCTACGAGCAGTACTTC.

This chain links TRBV6-2 or TRBV6-3 with TRBJ1-1; no definite D call. The CDR3 totals 13 residues. Germline V lookup: CDR1 MNHEY, CDR2 SVGEGT. V shed 2 bases and J shed 8 bases, with 12 bases lying between them. The CDR3 DNA follows: TGTGCCAGCAGTTACAGGCCAGTCAGGGAAGCTTTCTTT. Protein product: CASSYRPVREAFF.

The chain couples TRBV4-3 to TRBJ1-1; TRBD1 might be the D (6 bases). Per germline, CDR1 LGHNA and CDR2 YSLEER. The CDR3 covers 14 residues. V lost 3 bases and J 0 bases, leaving 8 bases between the germline ends. The CDR3 loop reads CASSQGTLNTEAFF. The CDR3 nucleotides read TGCGCCAGCAGCCAGGGGACACTGAACACTGAAGCTTTCTTT.

The chain carries TRBV4-1 and TRBJ2-7; TRBD2 aligns across 7 bases. The trim removed 0 bases at V and 0 bases at J, leaving 5 bases unmatched. Germline V lookup: CDR1 MGHRA, CDR2 YSYEKL. The length of the CDR3 is 16 residues. CDR3 protein: CASSQERASGSYEQYF. CDR3 DNA: TGCGCCAGCAGCCAAGAACGGGCTAGCGGCTCCTACGAGCAGTACTTC.

Many counts were recorded for this clonotype. The rearrangement uses TRBV7-2 and TRBJ2-1, with D hard to call. The CDR3 length is 15 residues. V lost 1 base and J 6 bases, leaving 13 bases between the germline ends. The germline CDR1 and CDR2 sequences are SGHTA and FQGNSA. CDR3 region: CASSLGVRVGNEQFF. For the CDR3, the DNA is TGTGCCAGCAGCTTAGGAGTCAGAGTTGGCAATGAGCAGTTCTTC.

The rearrangement links TRBV7-9 to TRBJ2-2; 7 bases are shared with TRBD1. This CDR3 has 16 amino acids. Germline CDR1 and CDR2: SEHNR and FQNEAQ (reference sequence). V was pared by 5 bases and J by 4 bases, with 10 bases of the junction left unmatched. The CDR3 coding sequence is TGTGCCAGCAGCAACCGACAGGGAATTACCACCGGGGAGCTGTTTTTT. This gives the protein CASSNRQGITTGELFF.

There are a few counts of this clonotype. This chain connects TRBV6-2 or TRBV6-3 to TRBJ2-1, with D uncertain. Looked up from germline, CDR1 is MNHEY and CDR2 is SVGEGT. V lost 2 bases, J lost 8 bases, and 19 bases lay in between. CDR3 length equals 16 residues. The CDR3 DNA sequence: TGTGCCAGCAGTTACCGCGCGAATGTTTTGGCACATGAGCAGTTCTTC. It yields the protein CASSYRANVLAHEQFF.

The gene calls are TRBV14 and TRBJ1-4; D gene ambiguous. Germline values: CDR1 SGHDN, CDR2 FVKESK. The ends were cut back, 4 bases at V and 5 bases at J, with 11 bases in the middle. This CDR3 region has 14 residues. The CDR3 DNA reads TGTGCCAGCAGCCGCCAAGGGCAGAATGAAAAACTGTTTTTT. Protein product: CASSRQGQNEKLFF.

The rearrangement links TRBV6-5 to TRBJ2-7; D perhaps matches TRBD2 (6 bases). There are 13 residues in the CDR3. Germline CDR1 is MNHEY and CDR2 is SVGAGI. Trimming stripped 8 bases from V and 7 bases from J, with 18 bases between. The CDR3 nucleotides read TGTGCCAGCCGCCCCGGGGCCGGGAGAGAGCAGTACGTC. Protein: CASRPGAGREQYV.

The chain uses TRBV9 and TRBJ1-3; D possibly corresponds to TRBD1 (6 bases). The CDR3 is made up of 16 amino acids. V gave up 6 bases and J gave up 3 bases, with 19 bases separating them. CDR1 and CDR2 from the germline V gene are SGDLS and YYNGEE. CDR3 bases: TGTGCCAGCACCGACTCGGACAGTTTAAATGGAAACACCATATATTTT. Translated: CASTDSDSLNGNTIYF.

This chain joins TRBV7-2 and TRBJ1-5; unclear D gene. Trimming shortened V by 2 bases and J by 2 bases, and 4 bases separated the two germline ends. The CDR3 length is 13 residues. Germline-derived CDR1 and CDR2 are SGHTA and FQGNSA. The CDR3 DNA reads TGTGCCAGCAGCTTATATCGCAATCAGCCCCAGCATTTT. Translating it yields CASSLYRNQPQHF.

The V gene is TRBV6-2 or TRBV6-3, the J gene TRBJ2-4; TRBD2 aligns across 7 bases. This CDR3 region has 16 residues. Germline loops: CDR1 MNHEY, CDR2 SVGEGT. Trimming took 5 bases from V and 3 from J; bases not matched to a gene: 10. The CDR3, as DNA: TGTGCCAGCAGTCCCGCTAGCGGAGGGATCAAAAACATTCAGTACTTC. This codes for CASSPASGGIKNIQYF.

The chain recombines TRBV7-4 with TRBJ1-1; 7 bases fit TRBD1. Trimming took 6 bases from V and 2 from J; bases not matched to a gene: 9. Germline CDR1 SGHVT, CDR2 SQSDAQ. CDR3 length: 15 amino acids. For the CDR3, the DNA is TGTGCCAGCAGGGGGGGGGCAGGGGGAAACACTGAAGCTTTCTTT. Protein product: CASRGGAGGNTEAFF.

The V gene is TRBV7-8, the J gene TRBJ2-1; D not resolved. The germline CDR1 and CDR2 sequences are SGHVS and FQNEAQ. Trimming cost V 8 bases and J 6 bases, with 5 bases left between them. The CDR3 covers 10 residues. The CDR3 DNA reads as TGTGCCAGCGTAGGCAATGAGCAGTTCTTC. This encodes CASVGNEQFF.

In its sample, this clonotype was seen many times. The V call is TRBV7-9, the J call TRBJ2-1; 11 bases are a match to TRBD2. Germline V gene data show CDR1 as SEHNR and CDR2 as FQNEAQ (reference sequence). V lost 6 bases, J lost 0 bases, and 4 bases stayed unmatched. The CDR3 has 16 residues. CDR3 in DNA: TGTGCCAGCAGTTCTGGGACTAGCGGCTCCTACAATGAGCAGTTCTTC. Translating gives CASSSGTSGSYNEQFF.

The J gene is TRBJ2-1, the V gene TRBV29-1; 12 bases agree with TRBD2. V lost 8 bases to trimming and J lost 7 bases; unmatched junction nucleotides: 3. Looked up from germline, CDR1 is SQVTM and CDR2 is ANQGSEA. This CDR3 spans 12 amino acids. The CDR3 region is CSLAGGPNEQFF. The DNA of the CDR3 is TGCAGCCTAGCGGGAGGGCCGAATGAGCAGTTCTTC.

This clonotype occurred many times. This rearrangement joins TRBV7-2 to TRBJ1-1, with unresolved D. This CDR3 contains 14 residues. V was cut by 5 bases and J by 0 bases, with 10 bases left in between. In germline, CDR1 is SGHTA, CDR2 FQGNSA. CDR3: CASSPGRLNTEAFF. The DNA of the CDR3 is TGTGCCAGCAGCCCCGGGCGGTTGAACACTGAAGCTTTCTTT.

This clonotype was seen a handful of times. The chain has TRBV19 and TRBJ1-1; the match to TRBD1 covers 7 bases. This CDR3 has 13 residues. Germline CDR1 is LNHDA and CDR2 is SQIVND (reference sequence). The V and J ends lost 7 bases and 7 bases, in that order; junction bases with no gene match: 9. In DNA, the CDR3 is TGTGCCAGTACCATTCTGGGACAGCTTGAAGCTTTCTTT. Its protein is CASTILGQLEAFF.

The chain employs TRBV12-3 or TRBV12-4 and TRBJ1-6, with D hard to call. This CDR3 contains 16 residues. Trimming removed 5 bases at V and 0 bases at J, with 11 bases between. This CDR3 reads CASSPTPYSYNSPLHF. CDR3 bases: TGTGCCAGCAGTCCTACCCCATACTCCTATAATTCACCCCTCCACTTT.

This chain joins TRBV20-1 and TRBJ2-5; tentatively, D is TRBD1 or TRBD2 (5 bases each). The V gene lost 5 bases and the J gene lost 1 base, with 11 bases spanning the gap. This CDR3 is built from 13 residues. Germline values: CDR1 DFQATT, CDR2 SNEGSKA (reference sequence). The CDR3 reads CSALRDAQETQYF. CDR3 nucleotides: TGCAGTGCTCTCCGGGACGCCCAAGAGACCCAGTACTTC.